The 3 T cell receptor beta chains given below trace back to one sample, sequenced in a study of beta chain features in type 1 diabetes. Expressed TCRB transcripts were sequenced after all isolated RNA was converted to cDNA. Measured with immunoSEQ multiplex PCR; TCRdb has only the in-frame clones, and not every one. The profile shows 810,000 or so clones, roughly a sixth of them singletons. What was sequenced was naive CD4+ T cells from blood. Receptors originate from a woman between 18 and 29 years old in good health.

In its sample, this clone was seen a few times. The rearrangement joins TRBV5-4 to TRBJ2-1; unclear D gene. Germline lookup yields CDR1 SGHNT and CDR2 YYREEE (reference sequence). CDR3 length: 11 amino acids. V lost 0 bases to trimming and J lost 10 bases, with 5 bases between them. The CDR3 sequence is CASSLDGEQFF. The CDR3 DNA sequence: TGTGCCAGCAGCTTGGACGGGGAGCAGTTCTTC.

The sample holds a few counts of this clone. V and J are TRBV28 and TRBJ2-2, with D possibly being TRBD1 (8 bases). The CDR3 is made up of 16 amino acids. Per the germline V gene, CDR1 is MDHEN and CDR2 is SYDVKM. With 6 bases removed from V and 2 bases from J, the gap between germline ends came to 16 bases. DNA for the CDR3: TGTGCCAGCAGCCCGAACAGGGGGGGAAACACCGGGGAGCTGTTTTTT. It yields the protein CASSPNRGGNTGELFF.

In this sample, this clone turned up a few times. The J gene is TRBJ2-4, the V gene TRBV2; possibly TRBD1 or TRBD2 for D (6 bases each). V was clipped by 10 bases and J by 0 bases, with 16 bases between them. CDR3 length: 15 residues. The germline gives CDR1 SNHLY, CDR2 FYNNEI. CDR3 region: CATRRRGEAKNIQYF. The DNA for the CDR3 is TGTGCCACCCGGAGGAGGGGGGAAGCCAAAAACATTCAGTACTTC.